A selection of T cell receptor beta chains follows, all from one sample in a study of T cell responses to AZD1222 COVID-19 vaccine. Using immunoSEQ multiplex PCR, the repertoire was profiled, and TCRdb retains in-frame clones only, with some absent. This table has 100,000 to 150,000 clones, 90% appearing once. Sequencing was performed on peripheral blood, taken on day 0 of MenACWY control vaccination. Receptors originate from an adult in good health. Each CDR3 is given with its conserved first and last residue. The D gene is left open where the match is weak. Size values are once, few and many counts, or a class for expanded clones, and some rows have none.

v_gene	d_gene	abundance	j_gene	CDR3nt	CDR3aa
TRBV6-2/TRBV6-3	TRBD2	.	TRBJ2-3	TGTGCCAGCAGTTACTGGCTAGCGGGGGAGCCAGATACGCAGTATTTT	CASSYWLAGEPDTQYF
TRBV12-3/TRBV12-4	.	.	TRBJ2-1	TGTGCCAGCAGTTTGGGTGGTGGTGAGCAGTTCTTC	CASSLGGGEQFF
TRBV28	.	once	TRBJ2-1	TGTGCCAGCAGTTATCTACCTTCCTACAATGAGCAGTTCTTC	CASSYLPSYNEQFF
TRBV18	TRBD1	.	TRBJ1-5	TGTGCCAGCTCACAGGGACAGGGAGTTAATCAGCCCCAGCATTTT	CASSQGQGVNQPQHF
TRBV11-3	.	.	TRBJ2-2	TGTGCCAGCAGCTTAGGACAGGTCAACACCGGGGAGCTGTTTTTT	CASSLGQVNTGELFF
TRBV3-1/TRBV3-2	TRBD2	.	TRBJ2-1	TGTGCCAGCAGCCAAACTAGCGGCTCCTACAATGAGCAGTTCTTC	CASSQTSGSYNEQFF
TRBV4-1	.	.	TRBJ2-1	TGCGCCAGCAGCCAAGACAATCCGTCCTACAATGAGCAGTTCTTC	CASSQDNPSYNEQFF
TRBV19	TRBD2	.	TRBJ2-7	TGTGCCAGTAGTATGGGGGCGGGAGGGCCGGCCGAGCAGTACTTC	CASSMGAGGPAEQYF
TRBV11-2	TRBD1	.	TRBJ2-4	TGTGCCAGCAGCAAAAATCTCAGACAGGGCATCAACATTCAGTACTTC	CASSKNLRQGINIQYF
TRBV4-3	.	.	TRBJ2-1	TGCGCCAGCAGCCAATACGGCCTCAATGAGCAGTTCTTC	CASSQYGLNEQFF
TRBV30	.	.	TRBJ1-6	TGTGCCTGGAGTGACGCCCCAGGGGCTATTAATTCACCCCTCCACTTT	CAWSDAPGAINSPLHF
TRBV20-1	.	.	TRBJ1-1	TGCAGTGCTTGGGGAGGGACTGAAGCTTTCTTT	CSAWGGTEAFF
TRBV5-1	TRBD1	.	TRBJ1-6	TGCGCCAGCAGCTTGGGGACAGGGAGCTCCTATAATTCACCCCTCCACTTT	CASSLGTGSSYNSPLHF
TRBV28	TRBD1	.	TRBJ1-4	TGTGCCAGCAGTCCCCAGACGGGACAGGGGGCCTCTAGTAATGAAAAACTGTTTTTT	CASSPQTGQGASSNEKLFF
TRBV3-1/TRBV3-2	.	.	TRBJ2-1	TGTGCCAGCAGCCAAGAACGGAGCTCCTACAATGAGCAGTTCTTC	CASSQERSSYNEQFF
TRBV28	.	.	TRBJ1-3	TGTGCCAGCAGCCTAGACCCCGGACACTCTGGAAACACCATATATTTT	CASSLDPGHSGNTIYF
TRBV29-1	.	.	TRBJ1-2	TGCAGCGCGGTGGACGGTCCTAACTATGGCTACACCTTC	CSAVDGPNYGYTF
TRBV5-6	TRBD1	once	TRBJ1-2	TGTGCCAGCAGCTCACAGGGGGCGAAGAACTATGGCTACACCTTC	CASSSQGAKNYGYTF
TRBV7-6	.	.	TRBJ2-1	TGTGCCAGCAGCATACACGATCAACTAGCCTCCTACAATGAGCAGTTCTTC	CASSIHDQLASYNEQFF
TRBV7-9	.	.	TRBJ2-3	TGTGCCAGCACCCTAGGAGGTCTTACCACAGATACGCAGTATTTT	CASTLGGLTTDTQYF
TRBV28	.	once	TRBJ1-5	TGTGCCAGCAGTGATTACAGGGATAGCAATCAGCCCCAGCATTTT	CASSDYRDSNQPQHF
TRBV5-6	TRBD1	.	TRBJ1-2	TGTGCCAGCAGCGCCGGGACAGGGGGCTTGGAATATGGCTACACCTTC	CASSAGTGGLEYGYTF
TRBV15	.	.	TRBJ2-3	TGTGCCACCTCTTTGAAGGGGACCACAGATACGCAGTATTTT	CATSLKGTTDTQYF
TRBV14	.	.	TRBJ2-3	TGTGCCAGCAGCCCGTCAGGGGATACGCAGTATTTT	CASSPSGDTQYF
TRBV27	TRBD1	.	TRBJ1-1	TGTGTCTCGTCAGGGACAGGGAATACTGAAGCTTTCTTT	CVSSGTGNTEAFF
TRBV21-1	.	few	TRBJ1-5	TGTGCCAGCGGGGGACAGTATAGCAATCAGCCCCAGCATTTT	CASGGQYSNQPQHF
TRBV5-8	.	.	TRBJ1-2	TGTGCCAGCAGGAGGACGGGTAGTAACTATGGCTACACCTTC	CASRRTGSNYGYTF
TRBV3-1/TRBV3-2	.	once	TRBJ1-5	TGTGCCAGCAGCCACGGGGTGAATCAGCCCCAGCATTTT	CASSHGVNQPQHF
TRBV6-5	.	.	TRBJ2-2	TGTGCCAGCAGTAGACAGGACACCGGGGAGCTGTTTTTT	CASSRQDTGELFF
TRBV28	TRBD1	.	TRBJ1-1	TGTGCCAGCAGTTTAAGCAGGGGGCTTAGAGGAAACACTGAAGCTTTCTTT	CASSLSRGLRGNTEAFF
TRBV4-2	TRBD1	.	TRBJ2-1	TGTGCCAGCAGCCAAGATTCACCCGGACAGGGCAATGAGCAGTTCTTC	CASSQDSPGQGNEQFF
TRBV6-4	TRBD1	.	TRBJ1-5	TGTGCCAGCAGTGATCCGGGACAGGGATTGCGGAGTCAGCCCCAGCATTTT	CASSDPGQGLRSQPQHF
TRBV24-1	.	.	TRBJ1-5	TGTGCCACCAGTTCCAGGAGAATCAACCAGCCCCAGCATTTT	CATSSRRINQPQHF
TRBV5-8	.	.	TRBJ2-1	TGTGCCAGCACCCCGTGGGGGGCGCAAAATGAGCAGTTCTTC	CASTPWGAQNEQFF
TRBV29-1	TRBD1	.	TRBJ2-5	TGCAGCGCTGGGACAGGGTCGGAGACCCAGTACTTC	CSAGTGSETQYF
TRBV5-1	.	.	TRBJ2-3	TGCGCCAGCAGCCGTGACTTGATGGCAGATACGCAGTATTTT	CASSRDLMADTQYF
TRBV5-6	TRBD2	.	TRBJ2-3	TGTGCCAGCAGCTCTACCGGGACTAGGTTGTCAGATACGCAGTATTTT	CASSSTGTRLSDTQYF
TRBV28	.	.	TRBJ2-2	TGTGCCAGCAGCGCAAAGGCCGGGGAGCTGTTTTTT	CASSAKAGELFF
TRBV6-2/TRBV6-3	.	.	TRBJ1-2	TGTGCCAGCAGTTTAGCCGATGGGTATGGCTACACCTTC	CASSLADGYGYTF
TRBV6-5	.	many	TRBJ2-3	TGTGCCAGCAGAGGGGGGGCTGACACAGATACGCAGTATTTT	CASRGGADTDTQYF
TRBV29-1	.	.	TRBJ2-1	TGCAGCGTTGAAGGCGGGTACGGGACACCCAATAGCCATGAGCAGTTCTTC	CSVEGGYGTPNSHEQFF